The 32 T cell receptor beta chains listed next were all sequenced from one sample in a study of blood T cell repertoires in COVID-19 (dated by TCRdb to the early 2020s). Library preparation was by the immunoSEQ multiplex PCR assay. TCRdb holds this immuneACCESS table with in-frame rearrangements only. Some clones are missing; in checked studies, unresolved V genes explain under half, and the rest has no known cause. The sample table lists 90,000 or so clones, 65% to 90% of them with a count of one. Clones ranked in the top ten supply approximately 25% of the sample. Sample: peripheral blood. The origin of the receptors is a man in his fifties or sixties with acute or convalescent COVID-19.

Concerning this clone itself: Because the CDR3's place on the DNA is in doubt, the DNA is left out and the CDR3 is given as listed by TCRdb. The chain has TRBV28 and TRBJ2-7; whether TRBD1, the table's D call, matches the DNA was not checked. The CDR3 is 16 residues long, ends included. The germline V gene has CDR1 MDHEN and CDR2 SYDVKM. The CDR3: CASSSSGQGTTYEQYV.

The genes are TRBV19 and TRBJ2-5, with D perhaps TRBD2 (5 bases). Deletions cut 3 bases from V and 6 bases from J, with 14 bases between. This CDR3 comprises 14 residues. Germline lookup yields CDR1 LNHDA and CDR2 SQIVND (reference sequence). The CDR3 DNA is TGTGCCAGTAGTATTGGCGGGCCGGGGAAGACCCAGTACTTC. This encodes CASSIGGPGKTQYF.

The chain joins TRBV25-1 to TRBJ2-1; no reliable D call. V dropped 5 bases and J dropped 8 bases, with 7 bases sitting between them. Germline lookup yields CDR1 MGHDK and CDR2 SYGVNS. This CDR3 has 11 residues. The chain's CDR3 is CASSFGDEQFF. DNA for the CDR3: TGTGCCAGCAGTTTTGGAGATGAGCAGTTCTTC.

The chain carries TRBV11-1 and TRBJ2-1, with 11 bases that match TRBD1. V lost 2 bases and J lost 5; bases outside the gene matches: 5. The CDR3 runs to 16 residues. The germline CDR1 and CDR2 sequences are SGHAT and FQDESV (reference sequence). CDR3 sequence (DNA): TGTGCCAGCAGCTTAACTCGGGACAGGGGGAACAATGAGCAGTTCTTC. Protein product: CASSLTRDRGNNEQFF.

The chain has TRBV6-5 and TRBJ2-5; tentative D call: TRBD2 (7 bases). Germline CDR1 reads MNHEY; CDR2 reads SVGAGI. The V end was cut by 8 bases, the J end by 2 bases, with 18 bases between. The CDR3 runs 15 residues. The CDR3 protein is CASSRRGAPQETQYF. The CDR3 DNA reads TGTGCCAGCTCTCGTCGGGGGGCCCCGCAAGAGACCCAGTACTTC.

CDR3 coding DNA: TGCGCCAGCAGCCAAAACAGGGGCAACAATCAGCCCCAGCATTTT. Protein sequence: CASSQNRGNNQPQHF. V usage is TRBV4-1 and J usage is TRBJ1-5; 7 bases line up with TRBD1. The CDR3 extends over 15 amino acids. Germline CDR1 reads MGHRA; CDR2 reads YSYEKL. V shed 2 bases, J shed 3 bases, and the junction held 4 bases outside the gene matches.

This clone has a single count. This sequence joins TRBV20-1 and TRBJ1-2; 9 nucleotides align to TRBD1. This CDR3 contains 15 residues. J lost 2 bases, V lost 3 bases, and 7 bases had no gene match. The germline V gene has CDR1 DFQATT and CDR2 SNEGSKA (reference sequence). The CDR3 region has the DNA TGCAGTGCTAGTGCACCGGGACAGGGCAACTATGGCTACACCTTC. It is translated as CSASAPGQGNYGYTF.

V usage is TRBV28 and J usage is TRBJ2-2; tentatively, D is TRBD1 (6 bases). CDR1 MDHEN and CDR2 SYDVKM come from the germline V gene. Trimming pared 6 bases from V and 7 bases from J, leaving 24 bases between. The CDR3 covers 17 residues. In DNA form, the CDR3 reads TGTGCCAGCAGCGACGCTGAGACCCAGGGGACCGGCGGGGAGCTGTTTTTT. It encodes CASSDAETQGTGGELFF.

The rearrangement uses TRBV18 and TRBJ2-3; tentative D call: TRBD1 (6 bases). CDR1 is KGHSH and CDR2 is LQKENI in the germline V gene. The CDR3 runs 17 residues. Trimming cost V 6 bases and J 4 bases, with 23 bases left between them. The CDR3 coding sequence is TGTGCCAGCTCGCTAACCCAGGACAGCCCTCTCTCAGATACGCAGTATTTT. Translating it yields CASSLTQDSPLSDTQYF.

The chain carries TRBV6-4 and TRBJ2-7; 7 bases are a match to TRBD1. After removal of 3 bases from V and 2 bases from J, the junction contained 4 bases not matched to a gene. This CDR3 is built from 14 residues. Germline lookup yields CDR1 MRHNA and CDR2 SNTAGT. This CDR3 is CASSDGTVTYEQYV. The CDR3 DNA is TGTGCCAGCAGTGATGGGACAGTTACCTACGAGCAGTACGTC.

The chain uses TRBV27 and TRBJ2-3, with D tentatively TRBD2 (6 bases). The CDR3 contains 16 residues. The V end was cut by 1 base, the J end by 1 base, with 12 bases between. Germline lookup yields CDR1 MNHEY and CDR2 SMNVEV (reference sequence). The CDR3 nucleotides read TGTGCCAGCAGTTTATTACCGGGCGGGGGCACAGATACGCAGTATTTT. Translated, it gives CASSLLPGGGTDTQYF.

V and J are TRBV7-2 and TRBJ2-6; 12 nucleotides line up with TRBD1. Germline assignment: CDR1 SGHTA and CDR2 FQGNSA. The CDR3 loop spans 18 amino acids. Germline trimming cut 7 bases from V and 3 bases from J; bases unmatched to any gene: 10. The CDR3 loop is CASTIGTGGVYGANVLTF. As DNA, the CDR3 is TGTGCCAGCACCATCGGGACAGGGGGCGTGTATGGGGCCAACGTCCTGACTTTC.

The chain has TRBV7-2 and TRBJ2-3, with 13 bases identical to TRBD2. The germline gives CDR1 SGHTA, CDR2 FQGNSA. The CDR3 contains 17 residues. After removal of 2 bases from V and 1 base from J, the junction contained 3 bases not matched to a gene. CDR3 nucleotides: TGTGCCAGCAGCTTAACAGGACTAGCGGGGGGCACAGATACGCAGTATTTT. Protein sequence: CASSLTGLAGGTDTQYF.

The gene calls are TRBV18 and TRBJ1-2; 8 bases agree with TRBD1. Germline V gene lookup returns CDR1 KGHSH and CDR2 LQKENI. V shed 3 bases, J shed 4 bases, and the junction held 22 bases outside the gene matches. This CDR3 is 20 amino acids long. CDR3 in amino acids: CASSPTRQDNHLTGAYGYTF. Written as DNA, the CDR3 is TGTGCCAGCTCACCTACCCGGCAAGATAACCATTTGACAGGGGCCTATGGCTACACCTTC.

This chain joins TRBV19 and TRBJ1-5; perhaps TRBD1 as D (5 bases). CDR3 length equals 16 residues. Germline CDR1 is LNHDA and CDR2 is SQIVND (reference sequence). The ends were cut back, 4 bases at V and 2 bases at J, with 15 bases in the middle. The CDR3 spells CASSKEQWGGNQPQHF. CDR3 coding DNA: TGTGCCAGTAGTAAGGAACAATGGGGGGGCAATCAGCCCCAGCATTTT.

V gene TRBV3-1 (or the pseudogene TRBV3-2) combines with J gene TRBJ1-4; TRBD1 is a possible D gene (6 bases). Trimming took off 0 bases at V and 8 bases at J, with 19 bases between the two ends. Germline CDR1 reads LGHDT; CDR2 reads YNNKEL (reference sequence). The CDR3 has 17 residues. As DNA, the CDR3 is TGTGCCAGCAGCCAAGATCTCGGGGGGGCATTTCGAGAAAAACTGTTTTTT. Protein sequence: CASSQDLGGAFREKLFF.

The chain joins TRBV28 to TRBJ1-4, with TRBD1 matching over 7 bases. Germline assignment: CDR1 MDHEN and CDR2 SYDVKM. This CDR3 region has 15 residues. With V trimmed by 6 bases and J by 3 bases, 7 bases remained unmatched. The CDR3 sequence is CASRPVDRANEKLFF. The CDR3 region has the DNA TGTGCCAGCAGGCCCGTTGACAGGGCTAATGAAAAACTGTTTTTT.

The chain links TRBV28 to TRBJ1-1; 9 positions agree with TRBD1. This CDR3 has 14 amino acids. The trim removed 8 bases at V and 0 bases at J, leaving 4 bases unmatched. Germline V gene sequence: CDR1 MDHEN, CDR2 SYDVKM. The DNA of the CDR3 is TGTGCCAGCGGCACAGGGGGCCTGAACACTGAAGCTTTCTTT. This gives the protein CASGTGGLNTEAFF.

J is TRBJ2-7 and V is TRBV27; TRBD2 agrees at 10 bases. The CDR3 totals 16 residues. Losses at the gene ends were 2 bases for V and 5 bases for J; bases not matched to a gene: 9. From germline, CDR1 is MNHEY and CDR2 SMNVEV (reference sequence). This CDR3 is CASSLVSGGSFHEQYF. Written as DNA, the CDR3 is TGTGCCAGCAGTTTAGTTAGCGGGGGGTCCTTTCACGAGCAGTACTTC.

This clone was seen a single time. The chain couples TRBV10-2 to TRBJ2-7; D not certain. Per the germline V gene, CDR1 is WSHSY and CDR2 is SAAADI. This CDR3 is built from 13 residues. V was trimmed by 0 bases and J by 3 bases, leaving 6 bases between them. CDR3 in DNA: TGCGCCAGCAGTGAGTCTAAGAGCTACGAGCAGTACTTC. Its translation: CASSESKSYEQYF.

This clone was picked up a small number of times. The chain has TRBV5-6 and TRBJ2-7; D gene uncertain. This CDR3 contains 17 residues. Trimming pared 0 bases from V and 2 bases from J, leaving 18 bases between. From germline, CDR1 is SGHDT and CDR2 YYEEEE. The DNA of the CDR3 is TGTGCCAGCAGCTTGGCCTCTGCGGTGGGTTTAACCTACGAGCAGTACGTC. Its translation is CASSLASAVGLTYEQYV.

To note about this clone: The identical CDR3 is also encoded by other nucleotide sequences in the sample. The rearrangement links TRBV5-1 to TRBJ2-7, with D tentatively TRBD2 (5 bases). V gave up 3 bases and J gave up 6 bases, with 25 bases separating them. The V gene's germline CDR1 is SGHRS and CDR2 YFSETQ. The CDR3 runs 17 residues. CDR3 amino acids: CASSSQMEEPTICEQYF. The CDR3 coding sequence is TGCGCCAGCAGCTCCCAAATGGAAGAACCGACTATCTGCGAGCAGTACTTC.

The chain recombines TRBV6-6 with TRBJ2-2, with a weak D call TRBD2 (6 bases). This CDR3 spans 15 amino acids. Trimming stripped 1 base from V and 7 bases from J, with 13 bases between. Germline V gene data show CDR1 as MNHNY and CDR2 as SVGAGI (reference sequence). The CDR3 DNA reads as TGTGCCAGCAGTTACTTCTTCGGGGGAAACGGGGAGCTGTTTTTT. This gives the protein CASSYFFGGNGELFF.

The chain employs TRBV6-5 and TRBJ2-1, with 8 bases lining up with TRBD2. V was clipped by 0 bases and J by 7 bases; unmatched bases: 8. The CDR3 has 16 residues. Germline V gives CDR1 MNHEY, CDR2 SVGAGI. The DNA of the CDR3 is TGTGCCAGCAGTTACTCGATAGGCGGGGGGCGAAATGAGCAGTTCTTC. Amino acid sequence: CASSYSIGGGRNEQFF.

The chain has TRBV6-2 or TRBV6-3 and TRBJ1-5; 8 positions match TRBD1. The CDR3 runs to 18 residues. CDR1 is MNHEY, CDR2 SVGEGT, per germline. V dropped 0 bases and J dropped 3; count of bases not matched to a gene: 10. The CDR3 protein is CASSYSSRTGFVNQPQHF. The CDR3 region has the DNA TGTGCCAGCAGTTACTCATCTCGGACAGGGTTCGTCAATCAGCCCCAGCATTTT.

The chain carries TRBV19 and TRBJ1-1, with TRBD1 as a possible D gene (6 bases). The CDR3 consists of 15 residues. The germline V gene has CDR1 LNHDA and CDR2 SQIVND (reference sequence). V was pared by 4 bases and J by 1 base, with 13 bases between. DNA for the CDR3: TGTGCCAGTAGTACTTTGGACAGAAAGAACACTGAAGCTTTCTTT. Protein sequence: CASSTLDRKNTEAFF.

This chain connects TRBV7-3 to TRBJ1-1; unclear D gene. CDR1 and CDR2 from the germline V gene are SGHTA and FQGTGA. This CDR3 spans 13 amino acids. Trimming removed 5 bases from V and 3 bases from J, with 10 bases in between. Written as DNA, the CDR3 is TGTGCCAGCAGCAAAACGGAGGACACTGAAGCTTTCTTT. The encoded protein is CASSKTEDTEAFF.

The chain is built from TRBV7-2 and TRBJ1-4; D may be TRBD1 (6 bases). Germline V CDR1 and CDR2: SGHTA, FQGNSA. CDR3 length equals 14 residues. The V end lost 5 bases, the J end lost 5 bases, and 12 bases lay between the germline ends. The DNA for the CDR3 is TGTGCCAGCAGCCCGGACAGTAAAAATGAAAAACTGTTTTTT. Residues: CASSPDSKNEKLFF.

The chain recombines TRBV30 with TRBJ1-1; D might be TRBD1 (6 bases). The CDR3 spans 12 residues. V lost 3 bases, J lost 4 bases, and 9 bases lay in between. CDR1 is GTSNPN and CDR2 is SVGIG in the germline V gene (reference sequence). The CDR3 coding sequence is TGTGCCTGGAGAGGGGGTTCCACTGAAGCTTTCTTT. It codes for CAWRGGSTEAFF.

J is TRBJ1-1 and V is TRBV20-1; no firm D call. The germline CDR1 and CDR2 sequences are DFQATT and SNEGSKA (reference sequence). Trimming removed 3 bases at V and 3 bases at J, with 17 bases between. There are 15 residues in the CDR3. CDR3: CSASGRVTRDTEAFF. The CDR3 region has the DNA TGCAGTGCTAGTGGTCGAGTAACCCGCGACACTGAAGCTTTCTTT.

This clone was seen more than once but under ten times. V is TRBV18 and J is TRBJ2-4; 8 nucleotides align to TRBD1. V dropped 2 bases and J dropped 7; count of bases not matched to a gene: 7. The CDR3 spans 15 residues. In germline, CDR1 is KGHSH, CDR2 LQKENI. This CDR3 is CASSPDRGLYNIQYF. The CDR3 bases are TGTGCCAGCTCACCAGACAGGGGATTGTACAACATTCAGTACTTC.

This chain uses TRBV7-2 with TRBJ2-7; possibly TRBD2 for D (5 bases). This CDR3 comprises 13 residues. From germline, CDR1 is SGHTA and CDR2 FQGNSA. V was clipped by 0 bases and J by 6 bases, with 9 bases between them. The CDR3 reads CASSLAGRGEQYV. CDR3 coding DNA: TGTGCCAGCAGCTTAGCGGGGAGAGGCGAGCAGTACGTC.